This entry describes one T cell receptor beta chain. Trimming removed 2 bases from V and 6 bases from J; junction bases left unmatched: 14. Per germline, CDR1 SGHNT and CDR2 YYREEE (reference sequence). CDR3 length equals 18 residues. TCRdb keeps only in-frame clones here, not all; method: immunoSEQ multiplex PCR. Here the sample spans about 130,000 clones, approximately 85% being singletons. The data originate from a study of T cell responses to AZD1222 COVID-19 vaccine. The TCR originated in an adult in good health. The sample was peripheral blood, taken on day 0 of MenACWY control vaccination. V gene TRBV5-4 combines with J gene TRBJ2-2; TRBD1 aligns across 9 bases. The CDR3: CASSLDPGTGFKAGELFF. The CDR3 nucleotides are TGTGCCAGCAGCTTAGACCCCGGGACAGGGTTCAAGGCCGGGGAGCTGTTTTTT.